A selection of T cell receptor beta chains follows, all from one sample in a study of OX40 agonist ivuxolimab in advanced cancers. Produced via immunoSEQ multiplex PCR; TCRdb's table is partial and in-frame only. The sample holds about 75,000 clones, roughly nine tenths seen once. This specimen was CD4+ or CD8+ T cells sorted from blood, taken in a trial of the OX40 agonist ivuxolimab. Every receptor here comes from an adult with an advanced solid tumor such as melanoma, head and neck, liver or kidney cancer. CDR3s include the opening cysteine and the closing phenylalanine or tryptophan. A D gene is named only where the DNA matches it firmly. Rows give clone size only sometimes, using once, few, many, or a class for an expanded clone.

>TRBV28|18|TRBD2|.|TRBJ2-3
TGTGCCAGCAGTTTATGGGGACTAGCGGGAGCCCCCACAGATACGCAGTATTTT
CASSLWGLAGAPTDTQYF
>TRBV5-1|13|.|.|TRBJ1-5
TGCGCCAGCAGCTTGGGGCCTGGGGAGCCCCAGCATTTT
CASSLGPGEPQHF
>TRBV29-1|13|.|.|TRBJ1-4
TGCAGCGCGGCCTCTTCCGACGGTGAAAAACTGTTTTTT
CSAASSDGEKLFF
>TRBV11-2|19|TRBD2|few|TRBJ2-1
TGTGCCAGCAGCTTAGGGAGAAAAGTAGCGGGGGCCTCCTACAATGAGCAGTTCTTC
CASSLGRKVAGASYNEQFF
>TRBV7-2|14|.|.|TRBJ2-7
TGTGCCAGCAGCTTAGGGAGGGCCACCTACGAGCAGTACTTC
CASSLGRATYEQYF
>TRBV15|13|.|.|TRBJ1-4
TGTGCCACCAGCTTTCGTGGGGGAGAAAAACTGTTTTTT
CATSFRGGEKLFF
>TRBV7-2|15|TRBD1|.|TRBJ1-3
TGTGCCAGCAGCTTAGATTCCGGGACAGGTGTCACCATATATTTT
CASSLDSGTGVTIYF
>TRBV7-2|13|.|.|TRBJ2-5
TGTGCCAGCAGCTTTGGGTACCAAGAGACCCAGTACTTC
CASSFGYQETQYF
>TRBV5-1|14|.|.|TRBJ1-1
TGCGCCAGCAGCCCGGAGGGGCGGGGCACTGAAGCTTTCTTT
CASSPEGRGTEAFF
>TRBV29-1|13|TRBD2|.|TRBJ2-1
TGCAGCGGGATAGCGGGGGGGACCAATGAGCAGTTCTTC
CSGIAGGTNEQFF
>TRBV7-2|15|.|.|TRBJ2-4
TGTGCCAGCAGCCGAGGGTCTGCAGGCAAAAACATTCAGTACTTC
CASSRGSAGKNIQYF
>TRBV5-1|12|.|.|TRBJ1-4
TGCGCCAGCGGGGCAGATAATGAAAAACTGTTTTTT
CASGADNEKLFF
>TRBV27|16|TRBD2|.|TRBJ2-1
TGTGCCAGCAGTTTGCAGCCGGGACTAGCTTACAATGAGCAGTTCTTC
CASSLQPGLAYNEQFF
>TRBV19|13|.|.|TRBJ1-1
TGTGTCTCGACGCCCAGGGACAACACTGAAGCTTTCTTT
CVSTPRDNTEAFF
>TRBV5-1|16|.|.|TRBJ2-5
TGCGCCAGCAGCGAGCGGCCCAAACAACAGGAGGAGACCCAGTACTTC
CASSERPKQQEETQYF
>TRBV6-5|14|.|once|TRBJ1-2
TGTGCCGCCCGGGCCAGGGACCCTAACTATGGCTACACCTTC
CAARARDPNYGYTF
>TRBV27|16|TRBD2|few|TRBJ2-2
TGTGCCAGCAGTTTGGGACTAGCGGGGAACACCGGGGAGCTGTTTTTT
CASSLGLAGNTGELFF
>TRBV28|14|TRBD1|.|TRBJ1-1
TGTGCCAGCAGTTTAAGACAGGGGGCCTCTGAAGCTTTCTTT
CASSLRQGASEAFF
>TRBV5-4|14|TRBD2|.|TRBJ2-7
TGTGCCAGCAGCCCTGGGAATAGCGGGCCCGAGCAGTACTTC
CASSPGNSGPEQYF
>TRBV9|15|.|.|TRBJ1-2
TGTGCCAGCAGCGCCGACCTATTAGCTAACTATGGCTACACCTTC
CASSADLLANYGYTF
>TRBV20-1|10|.|.|TRBJ2-7
TGCAGTGCCACGAGCTACGAGCAGTACTTC
CSATSYEQYF
>TRBV7-2|15|TRBD1|once|TRBJ2-5
TGTGCCAGCAGCTTCGACAGGGAAAACTTAGAGACCCAGTACTTC
CASSFDRENLETQYF
>TRBV30|13|.|.|TRBJ2-2
TGTGCCTGGAGCACACAGGGAACCGGGGAGCTGTTTTTT
CAWSTQGTGELFF
>TRBV27|14|.|.|TRBJ1-5
TGTGCCAGCAGTTTGATGACAGGCGGCCAGCCCCAGCATTTT
CASSLMTGGQPQHF
>TRBV5-1|15|.|.|TRBJ2-3
TGCGCCAGCAGCCAACTACCCCTTAGCACAGATACGCAGTATTTT
CASSQLPLSTDTQYF
>TRBV5-6|15|TRBD2|.|TRBJ2-3
TGTGCCAGCAGCATAGCGGGGGCCTCGCAAGATACGCAGTATTTT
CASSIAGASQDTQYF
>TRBV2|12|.|once|TRBJ1-6
TGTGCCAGCAGTGAGCCGCTAACGACCCTCCACTTT
CASSEPLTTLHF
>TRBV5-1|14|.|.|TRBJ2-1
TGCGCCAGCAGTTTACAGGACGGGTACAATGAGCAGTTCTTC
CASSLQDGYNEQFF
>TRBV6-6|16|.|.|TRBJ1-5
TGTGCCAGCAGTTACCCGACAGGAAACAGCAATCAGCCCCAGCATTTT
CASSYPTGNSNQPQHF
>TRBV5-4|14|.|.|TRBJ2-1
TGTGCCAGCAGCTTGGTTCTGCGGGAAAATGAGCAGTTCTTC
CASSLVLRENEQFF
>TRBV5-1|13|.|.|TRBJ2-2
TGCGCCCCGGGGCACACGAACACCGGGGAGCTGTTTTTT
CAPGHTNTGELFF
>TRBV6-9|16|TRBD2|.|TRBJ2-1
TGTGCCAGCAGTTATCCCCCGGGACTAGGCTACAATGAGCAGTTCTTC
CASSYPPGLGYNEQFF
>TRBV29-1|14|TRBD2|.|TRBJ2-1
TGCAGCGTACCACTAGCGGGATCGAGGAATGAGCAGTTCTTC
CSVPLAGSRNEQFF
>TRBV19|18|TRBD1|few|TRBJ1-3
TGTGCCAGTAGCCCGACAGGGGAGGCCAACGTACGTGGAAACACCATATATTTT
CASSPTGEANVRGNTIYF